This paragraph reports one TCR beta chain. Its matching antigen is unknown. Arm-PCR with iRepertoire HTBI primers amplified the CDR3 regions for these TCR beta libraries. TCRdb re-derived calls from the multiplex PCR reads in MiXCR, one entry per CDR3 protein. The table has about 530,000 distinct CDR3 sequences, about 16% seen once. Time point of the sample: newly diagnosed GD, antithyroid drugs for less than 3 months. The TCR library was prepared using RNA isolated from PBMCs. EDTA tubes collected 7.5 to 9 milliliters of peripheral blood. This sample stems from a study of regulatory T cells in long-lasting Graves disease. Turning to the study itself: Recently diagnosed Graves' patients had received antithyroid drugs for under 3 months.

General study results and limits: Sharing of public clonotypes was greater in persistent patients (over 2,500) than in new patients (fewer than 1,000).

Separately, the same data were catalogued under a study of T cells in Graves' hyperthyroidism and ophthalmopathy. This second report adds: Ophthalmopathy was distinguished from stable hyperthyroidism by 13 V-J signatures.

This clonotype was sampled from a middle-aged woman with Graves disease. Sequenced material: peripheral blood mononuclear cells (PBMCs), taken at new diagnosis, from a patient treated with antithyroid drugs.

Here the CDR3 reads CASSPSTPNSNQPQHF. CDR3 DNA: TGTGCCAGCTCACCATCCACACCTAACAGCAATCAGCCCCAGCATTTT. The chain combines TRBV18 with TRBJ1-5; no firm D call. The CDR3 totals 16 residues. Germline CDR1 is KGHSH and CDR2 is LQKENI. V was trimmed by 2 bases and J by 1 base, leaving 12 bases between them.